Below, 21 T cell receptor beta chains from the same sample are listed, as sequenced in a study of T cells in localized non-small cell lung cancer. Profiling relied on immunoSEQ multiplex PCR, and the TCRdb table lists in-frame clones only, not all of them. Of tens of thousands of clones in the sample, around nine tenths were seen once. The input for sequencing was peripheral blood, taken before any cancer treatment. These receptors were collected from a male donor at least 60 years old with stage I squamous cell lung carcinoma.

The chain couples TRBV7-9 to TRBJ2-3, with D maybe TRBD1 (7 bases). Trimming stripped 1 base from V and 4 bases from J, with 18 bases between. CDR1 and CDR2 (germline): SEHNR, FQNEAQ (reference sequence). The CDR3 spans 17 residues. The CDR3, as DNA: TGTGCCAGCAGCTTAGGGGCAATGGGCAGGGGGGCAGATACGCAGTATTTT. This sequence encodes CASSLGAMGRGADTQYF.

The count of this clone is one. V gene TRBV6-4 combines with J gene TRBJ2-3; maybe TRBD1 (5 bases). The CDR3 sequence is 13 residues long. V was cut by 6 bases and J by 7 bases, with 14 bases left in between. Germline V CDR1 and CDR2: MRHNA, SNTAGT. CDR3 coding DNA: TGTGCCAGCAGCCCTACTCAGGGTAATACGCAGTATTTT. This translates into CASSPTQGNTQYF.

V usage is TRBV5-1 and J usage is TRBJ2-7, with D possibly called TRBD1 or TRBD2 (5 bases each). The germline V gene encodes CDR1 SGHRS and CDR2 YFSETQ. V shed 3 bases and J shed 3 bases, with 16 bases lying between them. The length of the CDR3 is 15 residues. The CDR3 sequence is CASSSSSGTVYEQYF. The CDR3, as DNA: TGCGCCAGCAGCTCCTCCTCCGGGACGGTCTACGAGCAGTACTTC.

The chain recombines TRBV30 with TRBJ1-4, with a tentative D call TRBD1 (6 bases). In germline, CDR1 is GTSNPN, CDR2 SVGIG (reference sequence). Trimming left V 0 bases short and J 4 bases short, with 9 bases between. The CDR3 sequence is 14 residues long. In DNA, the CDR3 is TGTGCCTGGAGTGTGGCAGGGGTTAATGAAAAACTGTTTTTT. It is translated as CAWSVAGVNEKLFF.

This chain joins TRBV7-2 and TRBJ2-2; D may be TRBD2 (5 bases). CDR1 and CDR2 (germline): SGHTA, FQGNSA. CDR3 length equals 16 residues. V dropped 1 base and J dropped 4 bases, with 13 bases sitting between them. CDR3 sequence: CASSLGRARGTGELFF. The CDR3 DNA sequence: TGTGCCAGCAGCTTAGGTCGGGCTCGGGGCACCGGGGAGCTGTTTTTT.

The genes are TRBV6-6 and TRBJ2-4; D remains ambiguous. From germline, CDR1 is MNHNY and CDR2 SVGAGI (reference sequence). Trimming removed 6 bases at V and 7 bases at J, with 16 bases between. There are 14 residues in the CDR3. CDR3 coding DNA: TGTGCCAGCAGCACTATGGCCCCCCGTAACATTCAGTACTTC. It is translated as CASSTMAPRNIQYF.

This chain links TRBV9 with TRBJ2-3, with D hard to call. The germline gives CDR1 SGDLS, CDR2 YYNGEE. CDR3 length: 13 amino acids. V lost 3 bases and J lost 4, with 9 bases in between. CDR3 in DNA: TGTGCCAGCAGCGATTTGTTAGCAGATACGCAGTATTTT. Protein: CASSDLLADTQYF.

The rearrangement joins TRBV19 to TRBJ1-1; D is undetermined. The germline V gene encodes CDR1 LNHDA and CDR2 SQIVND (reference sequence). This CDR3 has 15 residues. Trimming stripped 0 bases from V and 0 bases from J, with 8 bases between. The CDR3 coding sequence is TGTGCCAGTAGTATAGATTCGGAGGTGAACACTGAAGCTTTCTTT. As protein: CASSIDSEVNTEAFF.

This chain joins TRBV9 and TRBJ1-6; D call uncertain. CDR1 SGDLS and CDR2 YYNGEE come from the germline V gene. The CDR3 totals 14 residues. V lost 3 bases and J 7 bases, leaving 11 bases between the germline ends. The CDR3 nucleotides are TGTGCCAGCAGCGGGACGACGGGAAATTCACCCCTCCACTTT. This translates into CASSGTTGNSPLHF. The whole variable domain, filled in from reference TRBV9 and TRBJ1-6, reads DSGVTQTPKHLITATGQRVTLRCSPRSGDLSVYWYQQSLDQGLQFLIQYYNGEERAKGNILERFSAQQFPDLHSELNLSSLELGDSALYFCASSGTTGNSPLHFGNGTRLTVT.

V and J are TRBV14 and TRBJ2-3; TRBD1 is a possible D gene (5 bases). This CDR3 has 18 residues. Between the trimmed V and J ends, which lost 1 base and 0 bases, there was a span of 17 bases. Germline loops: CDR1 SGHDN, CDR2 FVKESK. CDR3 region: CASSQGGYHPLSTDTQYF. The CDR3 DNA follows: TGTGCCAGCAGCCAAGGGGGCTACCACCCACTAAGCACAGATACGCAGTATTTT.

This clone was seen just once. The V call is TRBV5-4, the J call TRBJ2-3, with 8 bases that match TRBD1. The CDR3 loop spans 16 amino acids. Germline loops: CDR1 SGHNT, CDR2 YYREEE (reference sequence). Trimming cost V 4 bases and J 0 bases; bases outside gene matches: 7. CDR3 in amino acids: CASSAWDRSSTDTQYF. Written as DNA, the CDR3 is TGTGCCAGCAGCGCATGGGACAGGTCTAGCACAGATACGCAGTATTTT. Full variable domain (remainder filled in from reference TRBV5-4 and TRBJ2-3): ETGVTQSPTHLIKTRGQQVTLRCSSQSGHNTVSWYQQALGQGPQFIFQYYREEENGRGNFPPRFSGLQFPNYSSELNVNALELDDSALYLCASSAWDRSSTDTQYFGPGTRLTVL.

J is TRBJ1-2 and V is TRBV30; D might be TRBD1 (5 bases). The CDR3 consists of 14 residues. Germline V gene lookup returns CDR1 GTSNPN and CDR2 SVGIG (reference sequence). The V end was cut by 0 bases, the J end by 7 bases, with 15 bases between. The CDR3 coding sequence is TGTGCCTGGAGTGTACTCAAAAGGGGAGGTGGCTACACCTTC. Amino acids: CAWSVLKRGGGYTF.

This clone showed up just a few times. The V and J genes are TRBV6-6 and TRBJ2-2; 9 nucleotides match TRBD1. V trimming: 8 bases; J trimming: 4 bases; junction bases outside the gene matches: 2. The CDR3 covers 13 residues. Germline assignment: CDR1 MNHNY and CDR2 SVGAGI (reference sequence). The CDR3 DNA reads as TGTGCCAGCGGGACAGGGATCACCGGGGAGCTGTTTTTT. It yields the protein CASGTGITGELFF.

This clone occurred a few times. The rearrangement uses TRBV6-1 and TRBJ1-4; D is ambiguous. Trimming took off 6 bases at V and 1 base at J, with 12 bases between the two ends. This CDR3 spans 15 amino acids. The germline gives CDR1 MNHNS, CDR2 SASEGT. The CDR3 here is CASSALQLTNEKLFF. The CDR3 DNA reads TGTGCCAGCAGCGCCCTACAGTTAACTAATGAAAAACTGTTTTTT.

V is TRBV10-3 and J is TRBJ1-2; D remains ambiguous. This CDR3 has 14 residues. Germline assignment: CDR1 ENHRY and CDR2 SYGVKD. Trimming pared 0 bases from V and 0 bases from J, leaving 5 bases between. CDR3 nucleotide sequence: TGTGCCATCAGTGAGTCTGGGGCTAACTATGGCTACACCTTC. Its protein is CAISESGANYGYTF.

The chain recombines TRBV7-2 with TRBJ2-3, with D perhaps TRBD1 (5 bases). Trimming left V 1 base short and J 5 bases short, with 13 bases between. Germline CDR1 SGHTA, CDR2 FQGNSA. The CDR3 spans 15 residues. CDR3 loop: CASSLVKGRVDTQYF. In DNA form, the CDR3 reads TGTGCCAGCAGCTTAGTAAAGGGCAGGGTAGATACGCAGTATTTT.

J is TRBJ1-4 and V is TRBV7-6, with no clear D. The germline V gene encodes CDR1 SGHVS and CDR2 FNYEAQ. Trimming pared 2 bases from V and 3 bases from J, leaving 13 bases between. This CDR3 is 16 amino acids long. CDR3 nucleotide sequence: TGTGCCAGCAGCTTATGGCCCAGAGGATCTAATGAAAAACTGTTTTTT. It specifies CASSLWPRGSNEKLFF.

V usage is TRBV6-5 and J usage is TRBJ1-1; weak D call: TRBD1 (6 bases). Germline V gene lookup returns CDR1 MNHEY and CDR2 SVGAGI. The CDR3 is 14 amino acids. Deletions cut 4 bases from V and 6 bases from J, with 15 bases between. The CDR3 DNA reads as TGTGCCAGCAGTTTTGAAACAGGGTATTCTGAAGCTTTCTTT. It codes for CASSFETGYSEAFF.

V usage is TRBV19 and J usage is TRBJ1-1, with D possibly matching TRBD1 (5 bases). Trimming took off 9 bases at V and 3 bases at J, with 14 bases between the two ends. Per the germline V gene, CDR1 is LNHDA and CDR2 is SQIVND (reference sequence). The CDR3 runs to 13 residues. CDR3 amino acids: CARGGEGDTEAFF. CDR3 nucleotides: TGTGCCAGGGGAGGGGAGGGAGACACTGAAGCTTTCTTT.

V is TRBV5-6 and J is TRBJ2-1; D ambiguous. Germline lookup yields CDR1 SGHDT and CDR2 YYEEEE. This CDR3 is built from 12 residues. Between the trimmed V and J ends, which lost 2 bases and 8 bases, there was a span of 8 bases. CDR3: CASSFLIHEQFF. The CDR3 nucleotides are TGTGCCAGCAGCTTCCTTATTCATGAGCAGTTCTTC.

This clone came up once. The chain joins TRBV9 to TRBJ2-2; D gene ambiguous. Germline CDR1 is SGDLS and CDR2 is YYNGEE. The CDR3 runs to 13 residues. V was cut by 1 base and J by 6 bases, with 7 bases left in between. The CDR3: CASSVRGSGELFF. CDR3 in DNA: TGTGCCAGCAGCGTACGTGGATCCGGGGAGCTGTTTTTT.